The 31 T cell receptor beta chains below come from one sample, sequenced in a study of blood T cell repertoires in COVID-19. TCRdb's copy holds only in-frame clones and misses some; the assay was immunoSEQ multiplex PCR. The data contain approximately 190,000 clones, more than 75% of them singletons. Sequencing was performed on peripheral blood. Receptors were obtained from a woman aged 55-75 years with COVID-19, enrolled during active disease.

This clone was counted a few times. In the same sample, other DNA sequences code for this CDR3. The V gene is TRBV2, the J gene TRBJ2-3; 10 positions agree with TRBD2. The V gene end was trimmed by 5 bases and the J gene end by 1 base; junction bases not matched to a gene: 3. Per germline, CDR1 SNHLY and CDR2 FYNNEI. The CDR3 length is 15 residues. The CDR3 sequence is CASSLLAGGTDTQYF. In nucleotides, the CDR3 is TGTGCCAGCAGTCTCCTAGCGGGGGGCACAGATACGCAGTATTTT. Filled out from reference TRBV2 and TRBJ2-3, the complete variable domain reads EPEVTQTPSHQVTQMGQEVILRCVPISNHLYFYWYRQILGQKVEFLVSFYNNEISEKSEIFDDQFSVERPDGSNFTLKIRSTKLEDSAMYFCASSLLAGGTDTQYFGPGTRLTVL.

CDR3 nucleotide sequence: TGTGCCAGCACAACTAGCGGGGTGAAAGAGACCCAGTACTTC. Translation gives CASTTSGVKETQYF. The chain couples TRBV7-9 to TRBJ2-5, with 10 positions matching TRBD2. This CDR3 contains 14 residues. V was clipped by 7 bases and J by 3 bases; unmatched bases: 5. Germline V gene data show CDR1 as SEHNR and CDR2 as FQNEAQ (reference sequence). Drawing the rest from reference TRBV7-9 and TRBJ2-5, the complete variable domain is DTGVSQNPRHKITKRGQNVTFRCDPISEHNRLYWYRQTLGQGPEFLTYFQNEAQLEKSRLLSDRFSAERPKGSFSTLEIQRTEQGDSAMYLCASTTSGVKETQYFGPGTRLLVL.

As regards this clone: This specimen includes other DNA sequences encoding the same CDR3. The genes are TRBV5-4 and TRBJ2-2, with 10 bases matching TRBD2. With 0 bases clipped from V and 5 bases from J, the junction kept 4 bases outside the gene matches. The CDR3 sequence is 16 residues long. Germline loops: CDR1 SGHNT, CDR2 YYREEE (reference sequence). The CDR3 region has the DNA TGTGCCAGCAGCTTGGGAGGTAGCGGGGGGACCGGGGAGCTGTTTTTT. Its translation is CASSLGGSGGTGELFF.

The chain recombines TRBV6-6 with TRBJ2-1, with 7 bases matching TRBD1. The CDR3 totals 14 residues. Germline V gives CDR1 MNHNY, CDR2 SVGAGI (reference sequence). V lost 7 bases and J lost 6; bases outside the gene matches: 9. The CDR3 protein is CASNLRQGINEQFF. As DNA, the CDR3 is TGTGCCAGCAACCTCCGACAGGGTATCAATGAGCAGTTCTTC.

This clone occurred once. This chain joins TRBV2 and TRBJ1-3; TRBD1 aligns across 7 bases. This CDR3 has 15 residues. Trimming took 3 bases from V and 4 from J; bases not matched to a gene: 6. CDR1 SNHLY and CDR2 FYNNEI come from the germline V gene. The CDR3 region has the DNA TGTGCCAGCAGTGAGGAGGGGGCGTGGGGAAACACCATATATTTT. It encodes CASSEEGAWGNTIYF.

The chain couples TRBV27 to TRBJ2-7; 11 bases are shared with TRBD2. Germline V lookup: CDR1 MNHEY, CDR2 SMNVEV (reference sequence). Trimming at V came to 6 bases and at J to 6 bases, leaving 4 bases not matched to a gene. CDR3 length: 13 amino acids. CDR3 DNA: TGTGCCAGCAGGAAAGGACTAGCGGGCGAGCAGTACTTC. As protein: CASRKGLAGEQYF.

V usage is TRBV5-6 and J usage is TRBJ2-5; 7 bases agree with TRBD2. Germline V gives CDR1 SGHDT, CDR2 YYEEEE. The CDR3 covers 13 residues. The CDR3: CQLGGRNEETQYF. CDR3 nucleotides: TGTCAGCTGGGGGGGAGAAACGAAGAGACCCAGTACTTC.

This chain uses TRBV19 with TRBJ1-4, with D possibly being TRBD1 (6 bases). The CDR3 totals 14 residues. V lost 9 bases to trimming and J lost 6 bases, with 17 bases between them. Germline CDR1 is LNHDA and CDR2 is SQIVND (reference sequence). In DNA, the CDR3 is TGTGCCAGCGTGGAAGGGGGGGGCTATGAAAAACTGTTTTTT. This gives the protein CASVEGGGYEKLFF.

The chain couples TRBV4-1 to TRBJ1-2, with D uncertain. The CDR3 loop spans 13 amino acids. The germline V and J ends were trimmed by 4 bases and 3 bases, with 9 bases remaining between them. Germline V gene data show CDR1 as MGHRA and CDR2 as YSYEKL. The CDR3 spells CASSPRGDYGYTF. CDR3 in DNA: TGCGCCAGCAGCCCCCGAGGAGACTATGGCTACACCTTC.

The gene calls are TRBV2 and TRBJ1-1, with D possibly TRBD1 on 5 matching bases. CDR3 size: 14 residues. Germline CDR1 reads SNHLY; CDR2 reads FYNNEI. Trimming left V 8 bases short and J 1 base short, with 14 bases between. For the CDR3, the DNA is TGTGCCAGCGTCCCTCAGGGCCAGAACACTGAAGCTTTCTTT. Its translation is CASVPQGQNTEAFF.

This clone has a single count. The V gene is TRBV10-2, the J gene TRBJ1-5; D perhaps matches TRBD1 (6 bases). V was pared by 2 bases and J by 10 bases, with 12 bases between. The CDR3 totals 13 residues. Per the germline V gene, CDR1 is WSHSY and CDR2 is SAAADI. The CDR3 loop is CASSETGKGPQHF. In DNA, the CDR3 is TGCGCCAGCAGTGAGACAGGGAAGGGTCCCCAGCATTTT.

This chain links TRBV10-3 with TRBJ1-4; D is possibly TRBD1 (6 bases). Germline V lookup: CDR1 ENHRY, CDR2 SYGVKD. The CDR3 is 14 residues long. Trimming took 3 bases from V and 5 from J, leaving 10 bases between them. The CDR3 DNA reads TGTGCCATCAGTGAAGACAGGATAAATGAAAAACTGTTTTTT. Its translation is CAISEDRINEKLFF.

This chain links TRBV7-2 with TRBJ2-1, with 8 bases identical to TRBD2. Germline CDR1 is SGHTA and CDR2 is FQGNSA. Trimming removed 6 bases from V and 8 bases from J; junction bases left unmatched: 9. The CDR3 extends over 14 amino acids. The CDR3 sequence: CASRWSGSNDEQFF. CDR3 nucleotide sequence: TGTGCCAGCAGATGGAGCGGGAGTAACGATGAGCAGTTCTTC.

This clone was seen a handful of times. The rearrangement links TRBV10-3 to TRBJ1-1; D gene ambiguous. Deletions cut 5 bases from V and 6 bases from J, with 10 bases between. The CDR3 is made up of 12 amino acids. Germline loops: CDR1 ENHRY, CDR2 SYGVKD. The CDR3 nucleotides read TGTGCCATCAGTACTTCCGACTCTGAAGCTTTCTTT. It yields the protein CAISTSDSEAFF.

V and J are TRBV3-1 (or the pseudogene TRBV3-2) and TRBJ2-2; 9 bases fit TRBD1. The CDR3 totals 15 residues. Germline CDR1 reads LGHDT; CDR2 reads YNNKEL (reference sequence). Trimming took 1 base from V and 5 from J; bases not matched to a gene: 2. CDR3 in DNA: TGTGCCAGCAGCCAAGGGGGGACAGGGACCGGGGAGCTGTTTTTT. This codes for CASSQGGTGTGELFF.

The DNA for the CDR3 is TGTGCCAGCAGCTTAGCGCTTGGTAGCGGGGGGGCCGAGACCCAGTACTTC. Protein sequence: CASSLALGSGGAETQYF. The rearrangement uses TRBV7-2 and TRBJ2-5, with 11 bases matching TRBD2. After removal of 0 bases from V and 5 bases from J, the junction contained 8 bases not matched to a gene. The CDR3 sequence is 17 residues long. CDR1 is SGHTA and CDR2 is FQGNSA in the germline V gene.

This sequence joins TRBV28 and TRBJ2-5, with 7 bases matching TRBD1. This CDR3 comprises 12 residues. The junction had 5 bases not matched to a gene; V was cut back by 8 bases and J by 5 bases. CDR1 is MDHEN, CDR2 SYDVKM, per germline. The CDR3 reads CASGRGIETQYF. CDR3 coding DNA: TGTGCCAGCGGCAGGGGGATCGAGACCCAGTACTTC.

A few counts support this clone. The chain has TRBV4-1 and TRBJ1-2; no reliable D call. This CDR3 spans 13 amino acids. The germline V gene has CDR1 MGHRA and CDR2 YSYEKL. Trimming shortened V by 0 bases and J by 7 bases, and 9 bases separated the two germline ends. The CDR3 is CASSQDGSGGYTF. For the CDR3, the DNA is TGCGCCAGCAGCCAAGATGGTTCGGGTGGCTACACCTTC.

The rearrangement links TRBV6-4 to TRBJ2-2, with 8 bases identical to TRBD2. With V trimmed by 5 bases and J by 5 bases, 4 bases remained unmatched. CDR1 MRHNA and CDR2 SNTAGT come from the germline V gene. The CDR3 loop spans 14 amino acids. DNA for the CDR3: TGTGCCAGCAGTCTCCAGCGGGGGACCGGGGAGCTGTTTTTT. Protein: CASSLQRGTGELFF.

This sequence joins TRBV6-5 and TRBJ1-2; TRBD1 matches at 7 bases. Per germline, CDR1 MNHEY and CDR2 SVGAGI. The CDR3 consists of 15 residues. V lost 2 bases and J lost 8; bases outside the gene matches: 11. The CDR3 bases are TGTGCCAGCAGTTACCGTAGACAGGGATCTAAGGGCTACACCTTC. Translated, it gives CASSYRRQGSKGYTF.

The chain employs TRBV28 and TRBJ2-1, with unresolved D. Deletions cut 6 bases from V and 0 bases from J, with 12 bases between. The CDR3 covers 15 residues. The V gene's germline CDR1 is MDHEN and CDR2 SYDVKM. The CDR3 region has the DNA TGTGCCAGCAGACCAGACTTAAACTCCTACAATGAGCAGTTCTTC. This codes for CASRPDLNSYNEQFF.

In its sample, this clone was seen once. The chain links TRBV28 to TRBJ2-2, with 8 bases fitting TRBD2. V lost 2 bases and J lost 3; bases outside the gene matches: 2. CDR1 is MDHEN and CDR2 is SYDVKM in the germline V gene. The CDR3 contains 15 residues. CDR3 DNA sequence: TGTGCCAGCAGTTTAGGCGGGGGGCACACCGGGGAGCTGTTTTTT. Its translation: CASSLGGGHTGELFF.

This chain uses TRBV7-2 with TRBJ1-6; D perhaps matches TRBD1 (6 bases). Per the germline V gene, CDR1 is SGHTA and CDR2 is FQGNSA. V lost 5 bases to trimming and J lost 9 bases, with 17 bases between them. This CDR3 has 15 residues. Here the CDR3 DNA reads TGTGCCAGCAGCCCAGGGGATAGAAGGGTTTCACCCCTCCACTTT. Amino acids: CASSPGDRRVSPLHF. The variable domain in full, completed from reference TRBV7-2 and TRBJ1-6, reads GAGVSQSPSNKVTEKGKDVELRCDPISGHTALYWYRQSLGQGLEFLIYFQGNSAPDKSGLPSDRFSAERTGGSVSTLTIQRTQQEDSAVYLCASSPGDRRVSPLHFGNGTRLTVT.

The chain employs TRBV5-1 and TRBJ1-1; 7 bases match TRBD1. Germline V gene sequence: CDR1 SGHRS, CDR2 YFSETQ. The V and J ends lost 5 bases and 6 bases, in that order; junction bases with no gene match: 10. This CDR3 has 14 residues. CDR3 sequence (DNA): TGCGCCAGCAGGCTAGAACAGGGGTTTGCTGAAGCTTTCTTT. Protein sequence: CASRLEQGFAEAFF.

The chain is built from TRBV4-2 and TRBJ2-7, with D possibly matching TRBD2 (6 bases). The CDR3 loop spans 15 amino acids. V lost 0 bases to trimming and J lost 1 base, with 10 bases between them. Germline values: CDR1 LGHNA, CDR2 YNFKEQ. The CDR3 reads CASSQDPAGSYEQYF. The CDR3 DNA sequence: TGTGCCAGCAGCCAAGACCCAGCGGGTTCCTACGAGCAGTACTTC.

The chain employs TRBV19 and TRBJ1-5, with D maybe TRBD1 (6 bases). This CDR3 contains 15 residues. CDR1 and CDR2 from the germline V gene are LNHDA and SQIVND (reference sequence). V shed 6 bases and J shed 4 bases, with 16 bases lying between them. The CDR3 sequence: CASRPTAQGNQPQHF. The DNA for the CDR3 is TGTGCCAGTAGGCCAACGGCTCAGGGGAATCAGCCCCAGCATTTT.

This chain joins TRBV15 and TRBJ1-4; a possible D gene is TRBD1 (5 bases). Germline CDR1 reads LNHNV; CDR2 reads YYDKDF (reference sequence). This CDR3 is built from 15 residues. V lost 0 bases and J 7 bases, leaving 12 bases between the germline ends. CDR3 sequence: CATSRDSGDGEKLFF. The CDR3, as DNA: TGTGCCACCAGCAGAGATTCGGGGGACGGTGAAAAACTGTTTTTT.

The chain combines TRBV6-6 with TRBJ2-7, with D unclear. The CDR3 contains 13 residues. Between the trimmed V and J ends, which lost 2 bases and 5 bases, there was a span of 10 bases. Germline CDR1 MNHNY, CDR2 SVGAGI (reference sequence). As DNA, the CDR3 is TGTGCCAGCAGTTACCTAGTTTCCGACGAGCAGTACGTC. Its protein is CASSYLVSDEQYV.

This clone was picked up one time. The chain recombines TRBV12-3 or TRBV12-4 with TRBJ2-1, with D perhaps TRBD2 (5 bases). V was cut by 7 bases and J by 9 bases, with 13 bases left in between. This CDR3 is built from 12 residues. The CDR3 DNA follows: TGTGCCAGCACCTTAATCGAGGGTGAGCAGTTCTTC. This sequence encodes CASTLIEGEQFF.

The chain couples TRBV7-6 to TRBJ1-3, with 9 nucleotides matching TRBD1. Germline-derived CDR1 and CDR2 are SGHVS and FNYEAQ. This CDR3 contains 16 residues. V shed 6 bases and J 0 bases; nucleotides not matched to a gene: 6. The CDR3 reads CASSIQGAGSGNTIYF. In nucleotides, the CDR3 is TGTGCCAGCAGTATACAGGGGGCAGGCTCTGGAAACACCATATATTTT.

There are a few counts of this clone. This rearrangement joins TRBV6-5 to TRBJ1-2; D may be TRBD1 (5 bases). The CDR3 loop spans 14 amino acids. Germline CDR1 is MNHEY and CDR2 is SVGAGI. V gave up 7 bases and J gave up 3 bases, with 15 bases separating them. In DNA form, the CDR3 reads TGTGCCAGCACCCTGGGCCAAGGGGACTATGGCTACACCTTC. Translating it yields CASTLGQGDYGYTF.